The clone carrying this T cell receptor (beta chain) was seen only a few times. Its antigen is unknown. The CDR3 runs 15 residues. Trimming pared 3 bases from V and 4 bases from J, leaving 15 bases between. This sample is part of a study of early T cells in non-severe SARS-CoV-2 infection. Background on the study: Bulk RNA taken from unsorted whole blood was sequenced, leaving chains unpaired.

The study's findings and limits: Matching results from VDJdb favored anti-spike CD8 responses, leaving private and CD4 specificities undetected.

Researchers attached unique molecular identifiers to individual cDNA molecules. Each CDR3 protein is one row after TCRdb ran MiXCR on the 5' RACE reads. This table has approximately 110,000 distinct CDR3 sequences, about 15% appearing once. This chain links TRBV12-3 or TRBV12-4 with TRBJ2-5; D may match TRBD1 or TRBD2 (5 bases each). Sequenced material: whole blood. The TCR comes from an adult who was a healthcare worker with PCR-confirmed SARS-CoV-2 infection or an uninfected control (not recorded which). CDR3 nucleotides: TGTGCCAGCAGTTTTGACGGGGCCGGTGGAGAGACCCAGTACTTC. It yields the protein CASSFDGAGGETQYF.